The TCR beta chain under discussion was sequenced for a study of blood T cell repertoires in COVID-19. For the study at large: Material from acute and convalescent COVID-19 was sourced from the United States, Italy and Spain. PBMCs, B-cell-depleted T cells, or T cells provided the cDNA or gDNA that made up the material.

Per the study methods: Estimation of nucleated cell counts relied on the amplification of reference gene primers. Clones were read by immunoSEQ multiplex PCR, and TCRdb kept only the in-frame ones, dropping some. Clone size and V and J calls were adopted from that table, with D and trimming inferred from the DNA. Of more than 250,000 clones listed, around 86% were seen once; the top ten hold 1.6%. Input material: peripheral blood. The clonotype was recovered from a woman aged 45-60 years with acute or convalescent COVID-19.

In DNA, the CDR3 is TGTGCCAGCAGCCTCAGAGGGATCGGGGAGCTGTTTTTT. It yields the protein CASSLRGIGELFF. The chain couples TRBV3-1 (or the pseudogene TRBV3-2) to TRBJ2-2; a possible D gene is TRBD2 (5 bases). V lost 4 bases, J lost 7 bases, and 10 bases lay in between. This CDR3 has 13 amino acids. Germline V gene sequence: CDR1 LGHDT, CDR2 YNNKEL (reference sequence).